The 30 T cell receptor beta chains below all came from one sample that was sequenced in a study of cytomegalovirus exposure and HLA in healthy donors. Use of 60 Vbeta and 13 Jbeta primers characterized the PCR. Repertoires were generated with immunoSEQ multiplex PCR, while TCRdb's copy carries only in-frame clones and drops some. The data show 190,000 or so clones, 75% to 85% seen once. Sequencing was carried out using PBMCs. The source is a woman aged 45-65 years in good health and CMV-seropositive.

The genes are TRBV6-1 and TRBJ2-1, with 13 bases lining up with TRBD2. J gave up 5 bases and V 7 bases, and 2 bases lay outside the gene matches. CDR1 is MNHNS, CDR2 SASEGT, per germline. The CDR3 has 14 amino acids. CDR3 sequence: CASMGLAGNNEQFF. Written as DNA, the CDR3 is TGTGCCAGCATGGGACTAGCGGGGAACAATGAGCAGTTCTTC.

The genes are TRBV6-5 and TRBJ1-5, with D possibly matching TRBD1 (5 bases). The CDR3 has 16 amino acids. Germline CDR1 MNHEY, CDR2 SVGAGI. V gave up 4 bases and J gave up 9 bases, with 22 bases separating them. The CDR3 region has the DNA TGTGCCAGCAGTTCCCGGGGACTTGGAGTTGGTTGGCCCCAGCATTTT. The encoded protein is CASSSRGLGVGWPQHF.

The chain combines TRBV9 with TRBJ1-5; 10 positions agree with TRBD1. Germline CDR1 and CDR2: SGDLS and YYNGEE. The CDR3 is 14 amino acids. V lost 3 bases to trimming and J lost 8 bases; unmatched junction nucleotides: 5. This CDR3 is CASSGRQGAKPQHF. Written as DNA, the CDR3 is TGTGCCAGCAGCGGAAGACAGGGGGCTAAGCCCCAGCATTTT.

The chain is built from TRBV10-2 and TRBJ1-3, with TRBD1 matching 7 bases. The V and J ends lost 8 bases and 1 base, in that order; junction bases with no gene match: 8. This CDR3 has 15 residues. CDR1 is WSHSY, CDR2 SAAADI, per germline. The DNA for the CDR3 is TGCGCCAGCCGGGACAGCGTAGAATCTGGAAACACCATATATTTT. Amino acids: CASRDSVESGNTIYF.

This rearrangement joins TRBV11-2 to TRBJ1-1; 7 positions agree with TRBD1. Germline V gene sequence: CDR1 SGHAT, CDR2 FQNNGV. The CDR3 is made up of 14 amino acids. V lost 3 bases to trimming and J lost 4 bases; unmatched junction nucleotides: 5. The CDR3 bases are TGTGCCAGCAGCTTTATGACAGGGTCCACTGAAGCTTTCTTT. This encodes CASSFMTGSTEAFF.

The chain joins TRBV19 to TRBJ1-4; tentative D call: TRBD1 (6 bases). The CDR3 has 15 amino acids. Trimming took 5 bases from V and 1 from J, leaving 11 bases between them. The germline V gene encodes CDR1 LNHDA and CDR2 SQIVND (reference sequence). The CDR3 DNA sequence: TGTGCCAGTAGTTCTGGGACACGAACTAATGAAAAACTGTTTTTT. The encoded protein is CASSSGTRTNEKLFF. Combining the CDR3 with reference TRBV19 and TRBJ1-4 gives the whole variable domain DGGITQSPKYLFRKEGQNVTLSCEQNLNHDAMYWYRQDPGQGLRLIYYSQIVNDFQKGDIAEGYSVSREKKESFPLTVTSAQKNPTAFYLCASSSGTRTNEKLFFGSGTQLSVL.

V and J are TRBV30 and TRBJ2-2; D perhaps matches TRBD1 (6 bases). The CDR3 has 15 amino acids. Per germline, CDR1 GTSNPN and CDR2 SVGIG (reference sequence). V lost 0 bases, J lost 4 bases, and 12 bases lay in between. Written as DNA, the CDR3 is TGTGCCTGGAGTGTAAGAGGGGGTGGCACCGGGGAGCTGTTTTTT. This encodes CAWSVRGGGTGELFF.

The chain couples TRBV4-2 to TRBJ2-4, with 14 bases aligning to TRBD2. This CDR3 comprises 18 residues. Germline values: CDR1 LGHNA, CDR2 YNFKEQ. The trim removed 4 bases at V and 0 bases at J, leaving 5 bases unmatched. The CDR3 spells CASSPGTSGSVAKNIQYF. The CDR3 bases are TGTGCCAGCAGCCCCGGGACTAGCGGGAGTGTAGCCAAAAACATTCAGTACTTC.

The rearrangement uses TRBV19 and TRBJ1-3; 7 bases agree with TRBD1. V shed 10 bases and J 0 bases; nucleotides not matched to a gene: 12. The CDR3 consists of 16 residues. Germline V CDR1 and CDR2: LNHDA, SQIVND (reference sequence). This CDR3 reads CATSRQGSISGNTIYF. In DNA, the CDR3 is TGTGCCACATCGCGACAGGGAAGCATCTCTGGAAACACCATATATTTT.

This clone was seen more than once but under ten times. The chain carries TRBV6-6 and TRBJ2-5; no clear D gene. This CDR3 region has 12 residues. The germline CDR1 and CDR2 sequences are MNHNY and SVGAGI (reference sequence). V lost 6 bases and J 2 bases, leaving 7 bases between the germline ends. The CDR3 sequence is CASSPQQETQYF. For the CDR3, the DNA is TGTGCCAGCAGCCCTCAGCAAGAGACCCAGTACTTC.

The V gene is TRBV6-1, the J gene TRBJ2-7, with a weak D call TRBD2 (5 bases). The germline V gene encodes CDR1 MNHNS and CDR2 SASEGT. This CDR3 spans 13 amino acids. V lost 3 bases and J lost 4, with 10 bases in between. The CDR3 region is CASSESGRYEQYF. Here the CDR3 DNA reads TGTGCCAGCAGTGAGAGCGGCAGATACGAGCAGTACTTC.

The chain joins TRBV28 to TRBJ1-4; D remains unclear. Trimming removed 2 bases at V and 6 bases at J, with 13 bases between. This CDR3 is built from 15 residues. Looked up from germline, CDR1 is MDHEN and CDR2 is SYDVKM. This CDR3 reads CASSLDGIAYEKLFF. The CDR3 coding sequence is TGTGCCAGCAGTTTAGACGGGATAGCGTATGAAAAACTGTTTTTT.

This clone has more than one count but fewer than ten. This rearrangement joins TRBV4-1 to TRBJ1-5; D is perhaps TRBD1 (5 bases). Between the trimmed V and J ends, which lost 1 base and 0 bases, there was a span of 7 bases. This CDR3 has 15 residues. Germline V gene data show CDR1 as MGHRA and CDR2 as YSYEKL. CDR3 residues: CASSQAGYSNQPQHF. The CDR3 DNA follows: TGCGCCAGCAGCCAAGCAGGGTATAGCAATCAGCCCCAGCATTTT.

V gene TRBV6-5 combines with J gene TRBJ2-3, with D perhaps matching TRBD1 (6 bases). Germline-derived CDR1 and CDR2 are MNHEY and SVGAGI. This CDR3 is 14 amino acids long. Trimming took 4 bases from V and 4 from J, leaving 12 bases between them. The CDR3: CASSFGRTADTQYF. CDR3 bases: TGTGCCAGCAGTTTCGGCCGGACAGCAGATACGCAGTATTTT.

The rearrangement uses TRBV7-9 and TRBJ2-7, with TRBD1 matching over 7 bases. This CDR3 has 14 amino acids. V trimming: 4 bases; J trimming: 6 bases; junction bases outside the gene matches: 9. Germline assignment: CDR1 SEHNR and CDR2 FQNEAQ (reference sequence). CDR3 DNA sequence: TGTGCCAGCAGCTCCTCCGAGGGGGCTGCCGAGCAGTACTTC. It specifies CASSSSEGAAEQYF.

This chain connects TRBV9 to TRBJ2-1, with D uncertain. The CDR3 covers 18 residues. V dropped 1 base and J dropped 4 bases, with 21 bases sitting between them. Germline assignment: CDR1 SGDLS and CDR2 YYNGEE. The CDR3 is CASSVLKRWAPEYNEQFF. The CDR3 bases are TGTGCCAGCAGCGTACTCAAAAGGTGGGCACCCGAGTACAATGAGCAGTTCTTC.

This chain links TRBV28 with TRBJ1-6; D is unclear. The CDR3 is 14 residues long. The germline V gene encodes CDR1 MDHEN and CDR2 SYDVKM. V was cut by 5 bases and J by 7 bases, with 12 bases left in between. In DNA, the CDR3 is TGTGCCAGCAGTACGCACTATGGGAATTCACCCCTCCACTTT. Its protein is CASSTHYGNSPLHF.

The rearrangement joins TRBV15 to TRBJ1-6; 8 bases match TRBD1. CDR3 length: 15 residues. The germline CDR1 and CDR2 sequences are LNHNV and YYDKDF (reference sequence). V was clipped by 1 base and J by 9 bases; unmatched bases: 5. The CDR3, as DNA: TGTGCCACCAGCAGAGCAGGGGGCGGCGGTTCACCCCTCCACTTT. Its protein product is CATSRAGGGGSPLHF.

This chain joins TRBV6-5 and TRBJ2-5; 8 bases are a match to TRBD1. The CDR3 sequence is 15 residues long. Germline V gives CDR1 MNHEY, CDR2 SVGAGI. After removal of 0 bases from V and 5 bases from J, the junction contained 5 bases not matched to a gene. The CDR3 sequence is CASSYSRQGQETQYF. For the CDR3, the DNA is TGTGCCAGCAGTTACTCCCGACAGGGGCAGGAGACCCAGTACTTC.

V and J are TRBV5-1 and TRBJ2-7; TRBD1 might be the D (5 bases). The V end lost 2 bases, the J end lost 0 bases, and 9 bases lay between the germline ends. Looked up from germline, CDR1 is SGHRS and CDR2 is YFSETQ. This CDR3 spans 14 amino acids. The CDR3 protein is CASSLQVTSYEQYF. In DNA form, the CDR3 reads TGCGCCAGCAGCTTACAGGTTACCTCCTACGAGCAGTACTTC.

The chain is built from TRBV28 and TRBJ2-7, with D hard to call. This CDR3 has 12 residues. V lost 3 bases and J lost 3, with 6 bases in between. CDR1 and CDR2 (germline): MDHEN, SYDVKM. The CDR3 here is CASSFYVYEQYF. For the CDR3, the DNA is TGTGCCAGCAGTTTTTATGTCTACGAGCAGTACTTC. The whole variable domain, filled in from reference TRBV28 and TRBJ2-7, reads DVKVTQSSRYLVKRTGEKVFLECVQDMDHENMFWYRQDPGLGLRLIYFSYDVKMKEKGDIPEGYSVSREKKERFSLILESASTNQTSMYLCASSFYVYEQYFGPGTRLTVT.

The chain couples TRBV7-2 to TRBJ2-7, with TRBD2 identical over 15 bases. CDR1 SGHTA and CDR2 FQGNSA come from the germline V gene. Losses at the gene ends were 5 bases for V and 1 base for J; bases not matched to a gene: 3. CDR3 length: 16 residues. The CDR3 DNA follows: TGTGCCAGCAGCCTTGGGACTAGCGGGAGGTCCTACGAGCAGTACTTC. Translating it yields CASSLGTSGRSYEQYF.

The chain couples TRBV15 to TRBJ2-3; unclear D gene. Looked up from germline, CDR1 is LNHNV and CDR2 is YYDKDF (reference sequence). V was cut by 0 bases and J by 4 bases, with 5 bases left in between. The CDR3 has 13 residues. Here the CDR3 reads CATSRDRADTQYF. CDR3 in DNA: TGTGCCACCAGCAGAGATCGGGCAGATACGCAGTATTTT. Full variable domain (missing parts from reference TRBV15 and TRBJ2-3): DAMVIQNPRYQVTQFGKPVTLSCSQTLNHNVMYWYQQKSSQAPKLLFHYYDKDFNNEADTPDNFQSRRPNTSFCFLDIRSPGLGDTAMYLCATSRDRADTQYFGPGTRLTVL.

CDR3 sequence: CASSTGTNEKLFF. CDR3 nucleotides: TGTGCCAGCAGTACAGGGACTAATGAAAAACTGTTTTTT. V is TRBV27 and J is TRBJ1-4; D may be TRBD1 (6 bases). Germline V gene data show CDR1 as MNHEY and CDR2 as SMNVEV (reference sequence). V dropped 5 bases and J dropped 2 bases, with 6 bases sitting between them. The CDR3 is 13 amino acids.

The gene calls are TRBV27 and TRBJ2-5; 9 nucleotides line up with TRBD2. Germline trimming cut 2 bases from V and 5 bases from J; bases unmatched to any gene: 9. This CDR3 spans 16 amino acids. Germline CDR1 and CDR2: MNHEY and SMNVEV (reference sequence). The CDR3 sequence: CASSLVGGGAVETQYF. The DNA of the CDR3 is TGTGCCAGCAGTTTAGTGGGCGGGGGGGCTGTTGAGACCCAGTACTTC.

The gene calls are TRBV13 and TRBJ2-7; D is possibly TRBD2 (6 bases). The germline V gene has CDR1 PRHDT and CDR2 FYEKMQ (reference sequence). V dropped 8 bases and J dropped 0 bases, with 11 bases sitting between them. The CDR3 length is 13 residues. The CDR3 sequence: CASGRGSSYEQYF. The CDR3 region has the DNA TGTGCCAGCGGCCGGGGGAGCTCCTACGAGCAGTACTTC.

J is TRBJ1-1 and V is TRBV5-1; TRBD1 matches at 7 bases. CDR3 length: 20 residues. The V segment lost 5 bases and the J segment 3 bases; nucleotides outside the gene matches: 25. Germline V lookup: CDR1 SGHRS, CDR2 YFSETQ. This chain's CDR3 is CASSWYPSTGTETIYTEAFF. The DNA for the CDR3 is TGCGCCAGCAGTTGGTACCCCAGCACCGGGACAGAGACGATTTACACTGAAGCTTTCTTT.

This chain uses TRBV6-6 with TRBJ2-1; 12 bases line up with TRBD2. This CDR3 comprises 16 residues. Unmatched junction bases numbered 2, after V lost 0 bases and J lost 5 bases. Germline values: CDR1 MNHNY, CDR2 SVGAGI (reference sequence). The CDR3: CASSYSASGGDNEQFF. CDR3 bases: TGTGCCAGCAGTTACTCGGCTAGCGGGGGGGACAATGAGCAGTTCTTC.

The chain combines TRBV5-1 with TRBJ2-3; 9 bases fit TRBD2. Germline trimming cut 7 bases from V and 2 bases from J; bases unmatched to any gene: 2. Germline CDR1 is SGHRS and CDR2 is YFSETQ. This CDR3 comprises 13 residues. CDR3 in DNA: TGCGCCAGCCGGACTAGCGACACAGATACGCAGTATTTT. The encoded protein is CASRTSDTDTQYF.

The chain is built from TRBV29-1 and TRBJ1-2; D gene unclear. The V end was cut by 3 bases, the J end by 8 bases, with 7 bases between. The CDR3 has 10 amino acids. Germline V gene lookup returns CDR1 SQVTM and CDR2 ANQGSEA. The DNA of the CDR3 is TGCAGCGTTGACGCCGGGGGCTACACCTTC. This codes for CSVDAGGYTF.